Each of the 17 T cell receptor beta chains below was sequenced from the same sample in a study of vaccination and CD4 T cells after COVID-19. Treatment indicated: approximately nine-day PBMC culture with coronavirus spike peptide pools or control peptides (ViraFEST assay). These receptors' antigens are unknown. Sequence data for DNA of cultured CD4+ T cells were generated by the Oncomine TCR Beta short-read assay. Each CDR3 protein gets one entry after TCRdb re-called the PCR reads with MiXCR. Counted here are roughly 3,700 distinct CDR3 sequences, roughly 17% occurring once; the ten biggest clones make up roughly an eighth. The sample comprised CD4+ T cells from blood, cultured in vitro. All receptors come from a human donor who had recovered from COVID-19.

The chain carries TRBV5-1 and TRBJ1-1; 9 nucleotides line up with TRBD1. This CDR3 is 16 amino acids long. The J segment lost 11 bases and the V segment lost 0 bases, leaving 14 bases of the junction unmatched. Germline CDR1 is SGHRS and CDR2 is YFSETQ. The CDR3 reads CASSLGDRAAALGAFF. CDR3 nucleotides: TGCGCCAGCAGCTTGGGGGACAGGGCCGCCGCTCTTGGGGCTTTCTTT.

The chain couples TRBV3-1 to TRBJ1-6; 9 bases are a match to TRBD1. Looked up from germline, CDR1 is LGHDT and CDR2 is YNNKEL (reference sequence). CDR3 size: 18 residues. V lost 1 base and J lost 7; bases outside the gene matches: 11. The CDR3 nucleotides are TGTGCCAGCAGCCAAGGGTTGCTCGGGACAGGGCGAAATTCACCCCTCCACTTT. Translating gives CASSQGLLGTGRNSPLHF.

A note on this clonotype: Likely a read error: the CDR3 ends without its conserved phenylalanine or tryptophan. The chain has TRBV12-3 or TRBV12-4 and TRBJ1-5; D call uncertain. V was cut by 6 bases and J by 0 bases, with 12 bases left in between. This CDR3 has 15 amino acids. The chain's CDR3 is CASSPAGHSNQPQHL. CDR3 in DNA: TGTGCCAGCAGCCCAGCCGGTCATAGCAATCAGCCCCAGCATCTT.

This clonotype was counted only a few times. V is TRBV2 and J is TRBJ1-1; unclear D gene. Germline loops: CDR1 SNHLY, CDR2 FYNNEI. The CDR3 loop spans 15 amino acids. V lost 8 bases to trimming and J lost 0 bases, with 16 bases between them. The CDR3 here is CASRPRSPLNTEAFF. DNA of the CDR3: TGTGCCAGCCGTCCAAGGTCTCCATTGAACACTGAAGCTTTCTTT.

The rearrangement links TRBV7-3 to TRBJ1-6; D is perhaps TRBD1 (5 bases). This CDR3 has 14 amino acids. The V end lost 5 bases, the J end lost 7 bases, and 12 bases lay between the germline ends. Germline V gene data show CDR1 as SGHTA and CDR2 as FQGTGA. The CDR3 nucleotides are TGTGCCAGCAGCCGGGACGGCGGGAATTCACCCCTCCACTTT. This codes for CASSRDGGNSPLHF. The variable domain in full, completed from reference TRBV7-3 and TRBJ1-6, reads GAGVSQTPSNKVTEKGKYVELRCDPISGHTALYWYRQSLGQGPEFLIYFQGTGAADDSGLPNDRFFAVRPEGSVSTLKIQRTERGDSAVYLCASSRDGGNSPLHFGNGTRLTVT.

The chain has TRBV30 and TRBJ2-5; D may be TRBD1 (8 bases). Germline V lookup: CDR1 GTSNPN, CDR2 SVGIG (reference sequence). V lost 0 bases, J lost 1 base, and 18 bases lay in between. The CDR3 runs to 17 residues. The CDR3 sequence: CAWSVHPQGGFQETQYF. CDR3 DNA: TGTGCCTGGAGTGTACACCCACAGGGGGGGTTCCAAGAGACCCAGTACTTC. The entire variable domain, with the rest obtained from reference TRBV30 and TRBJ2-5, is as follows: SQTIHQWPATLVQPVGSPLSLECTVEGTSNPNLYWYRQAAGRGLQLLFYSVGIGQISSEVPQNLSASRPQDRQFILSSKKLLLSDSGFYLCAWSVHPQGGFQETQYFGPGTRLLVL.

In this sample, this clonotype turned up a few times. The genes are TRBV7-8 and TRBJ2-1; D unclear. Germline loops: CDR1 SGHVS, CDR2 FQNEAQ. Trimming took off 7 bases at V and 0 bases at J, with 10 bases between the two ends. This CDR3 has 14 amino acids. The CDR3 loop reads CASKRSSSYNEQFF. The CDR3 DNA reads TGTGCCAGCAAAAGGTCCAGCTCCTACAATGAGCAGTTCTTC.

The chain links TRBV2 to TRBJ2-5; 10 positions match TRBD1. CDR1 is SNHLY, CDR2 FYNNEI, per germline. The CDR3 runs to 13 residues. Trimming removed 6 bases from V and 5 bases from J; junction bases left unmatched: 3. The CDR3 region has the DNA TGTGCCAGCAGGGACAGGGGGGGTGAGACCCAGTACTTC. It codes for CASRDRGGETQYF.

The V and J genes are TRBV9 and TRBJ1-4; D ambiguous. V was cut by 0 bases and J by 8 bases, with 11 bases left in between. The germline V gene has CDR1 SGDLS and CDR2 YYNGEE. The CDR3 totals 14 residues. The chain's CDR3 is CASSVAWEKEKLFF. CDR3 in DNA: TGTGCCAGCAGCGTAGCTTGGGAAAAGGAAAAACTGTTTTTT.

In the case of this clonotype: One end of the junction fails to match germline, which may point to a read error. The V and J genes are TRBV19 and TRBJ1-3; tentatively, D is TRBD1 (5 bases). The CDR3 runs 15 residues. The V gene's germline CDR1 is LNHDA and CDR2 SQIVND (reference sequence). The CDR3 DNA follows: TGTGCCAGTAGTTCCGAGGGACGAAATGGAAACACCGTATATTTT. It is translated as CASSSEGRNGNTVYF.

The V gene is TRBV10-2, the J gene TRBJ1-4; 7 bases are a match to TRBD1. Germline V CDR1 and CDR2: WSHSY, SAAADI. The CDR3 length is 14 residues. The junction had 10 bases not matched to a gene; V was cut back by 8 bases and J by 7 bases. CDR3 coding DNA: TGCGCCAGCCGGAGGGGGCCTACGGGTGAAAAACTGTTTTTT. Translation: CASRRGPTGEKLFF.

This clonotype was detected only a few times. The V call is TRBV10-2, the J call TRBJ1-2; a weak D match, TRBD1 (5 bases). With 3 bases removed from V and 0 bases from J, the gap between germline ends came to 8 bases. The CDR3 has 14 residues. Per germline, CDR1 WSHSY and CDR2 SAAADI. In DNA, the CDR3 is TGCGCCAGCAGTGAATTGGGACCTAACTATGGCTACACCTTC. This sequence encodes CASSELGPNYGYTF.

V gene TRBV20-1 combines with J gene TRBJ2-5; TRBD2 aligns across 9 bases. The CDR3 sequence is 15 residues long. Germline-derived CDR1 and CDR2 are DFQATT and SNEGSKA (reference sequence). V trimming: 6 bases; J trimming: 5 bases; junction bases outside the gene matches: 13. The CDR3 protein is CSAASSGGRGETQYF. The CDR3 nucleotides are TGCAGTGCCGCTTCGAGCGGGGGGCGGGGGGAGACCCAGTACTTC.

CDR3 sequence (DNA): TGCAGTGCTAGGACTAGCGAGAGCACAGATACGCAGTATTTT. Translation gives CSARTSESTDTQYF. The rearrangement links TRBV20-1 to TRBJ2-3; 8 bases are shared with TRBD2. The CDR3 consists of 14 residues. Germline lookup yields CDR1 DFQATT and CDR2 SNEGSKA (reference sequence). Unmatched junction bases numbered 2, after V lost 3 bases and J lost 0 bases.

By frequency in the sample, this clonotype is medium-sized. The J gene is TRBJ1-2, the V gene TRBV10-2; TRBD1 might be the D (6 bases). Germline V lookup: CDR1 WSHSY, CDR2 SAAADI. V lost 6 bases and J lost 3, with 14 bases in between. This CDR3 comprises 14 residues. Here the CDR3 DNA reads TGCGCCAGCAGGGATTGGACAGACGACTATGGCTACACCTTC. It codes for CASRDWTDDYGYTF.

The table lists this clonotype with a few counts. The chain uses TRBV12-5 and TRBJ1-5; D is undetermined. V dropped 6 bases and J dropped 1 base, with 13 bases sitting between them. The CDR3 runs to 15 residues. The germline CDR1 and CDR2 sequences are LGHNT and FRNRAP. The CDR3 loop is CASGANGGSNQPQHF. The CDR3 nucleotides read TGTGCTAGTGGCGCAAACGGTGGGAGCAATCAGCCCCAGCATTTT.

The chain links TRBV20-1 to TRBJ2-7; D is uncertain. The length of the CDR3 is 11 residues. V lost 5 bases to trimming and J lost 2 bases, with 7 bases between them. CDR1 and CDR2 (germline): DFQATT, SNEGSKA (reference sequence). CDR3 loop: CSAGGTYEQYF. The CDR3 DNA reads TGCAGTGCTGGTGGGACCTACGAGCAGTACTTC.